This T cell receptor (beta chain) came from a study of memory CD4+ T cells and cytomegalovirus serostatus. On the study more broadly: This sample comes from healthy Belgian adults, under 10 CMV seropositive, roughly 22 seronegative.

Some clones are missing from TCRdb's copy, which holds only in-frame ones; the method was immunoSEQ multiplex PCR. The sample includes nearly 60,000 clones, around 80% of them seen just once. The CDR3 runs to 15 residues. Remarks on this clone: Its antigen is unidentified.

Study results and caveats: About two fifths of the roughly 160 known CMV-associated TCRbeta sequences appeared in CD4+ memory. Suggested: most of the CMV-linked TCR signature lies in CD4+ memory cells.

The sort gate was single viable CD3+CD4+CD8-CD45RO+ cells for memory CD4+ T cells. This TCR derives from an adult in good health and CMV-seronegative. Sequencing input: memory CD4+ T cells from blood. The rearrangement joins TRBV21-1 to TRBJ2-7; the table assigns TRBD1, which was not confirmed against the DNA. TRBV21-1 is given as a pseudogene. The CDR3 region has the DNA TGTGCCAGTGAAGAGTGGACAGGTAAGTCCTACGAGCAGTACTTC. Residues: CASEEWTGKSYEQYF.